The 25 T cell receptor beta chains listed next were all sequenced from one sample in a study of chemoradiotherapy in HPV16-positive cancers. Profiling relied on immunoSEQ multiplex PCR, and the TCRdb table lists in-frame clones only, not all of them. The top ten clones hold roughly 4.4% of a sample with approximately 19,000 clones, approximately 83% of them seen once. The specimen was blood, collected from a patient who underwent chemoradiotherapy. The receptors shown here come from a human donor with HPV-associated anogenital cancer.

V gene TRBV19 combines with J gene TRBJ2-7, with 9 bases fitting TRBD2. Germline-derived CDR1 and CDR2 are LNHDA and SQIVND (reference sequence). This CDR3 is built from 15 residues. J lost 4 bases, V lost 3 bases, and 7 bases had no gene match. For the CDR3, the DNA is TGTGCCAGTAGTATCTTCTCTAGCGGGACTTACGAGCAGTACTTC. It specifies CASSIFSSGTYEQYF. Complete variable domain (other parts from reference TRBV19 and TRBJ2-7): DGGITQSPKYLFRKEGQNVTLSCEQNLNHDAMYWYRQDPGQGLRLIYYSQIVNDFQKGDIAEGYSVSREKKESFPLTVTSAQKNPTAFYLCASSIFSSGTYEQYFGPGTRLTVT.

This chain uses TRBV14 with TRBJ2-2; 7 nucleotides agree with TRBD1. Germline CDR1 is SGHDN and CDR2 is FVKESK. The CDR3 extends over 13 amino acids. Unmatched junction bases numbered 3, after V lost 5 bases and J lost 6 bases. The CDR3 protein is CASSLTGAGELFF. CDR3 DNA: TGTGCCAGCAGCTTAACAGGGGCCGGGGAGCTGTTTTTT.

The V call is TRBV14, the J call TRBJ2-1; D possibly corresponds to TRBD1 (5 bases). Germline loops: CDR1 SGHDN, CDR2 FVKESK. V was shortened by 2 bases and J by 6 bases, with 8 bases between the two germline ends. This CDR3 comprises 13 residues. In DNA, the CDR3 is TGTGCCAGCAGCCAAAGCAGGGTCAATGAGCAGTTCTTC. This translates into CASSQSRVNEQFF.

V usage is TRBV9 and J usage is TRBJ2-3, with unresolved D. The germline V gene encodes CDR1 SGDLS and CDR2 YYNGEE. The CDR3 has 13 residues. Trimming stripped 7 bases from V and 1 base from J, with 10 bases between. The CDR3 nucleotides read TGTGCCAGCTCCCGGGTGGGCACAGATACGCAGTATTTT. Encoded protein: CASSRVGTDTQYF.

The chain employs TRBV7-2 and TRBJ1-6; TRBD1 agrees at 9 bases. Germline CDR1 SGHTA, CDR2 FQGNSA. After removal of 4 bases from V and 0 bases from J, the junction contained 1 base not matched to a gene. The CDR3 spans 16 residues. In DNA form, the CDR3 reads TGTGCCAGCAGCTACAGGGGGCGCTCCTATAATTCACCCCTCCACTTT. It translates to CASSYRGRSYNSPLHF. The full variable domain, its missing parts supplied by reference TRBV7-2 and TRBJ1-6, is GAGVSQSPSNKVTEKGKDVELRCDPISGHTALYWYRQSLGQGLEFLIYFQGNSAPDKSGLPSDRFSAERTGGSVSTLTIQRTQQEDSAVYLCASSYRGRSYNSPLHFGNGTRLTVT.

V gene TRBV4-2 combines with J gene TRBJ2-3; D unclear. Trimming took off 4 bases at V and 2 bases at J, with 7 bases between the two ends. The CDR3 spans 13 residues. Germline CDR1 is LGHNA and CDR2 is YNFKEQ. CDR3 sequence (DNA): TGTGCCAGCAGCCCCAGGCCCACAGATACGCAGTATTTT. This gives the protein CASSPRPTDTQYF.

The gene calls are TRBV25-1 and TRBJ2-5; 13 bases are a match to TRBD2. CDR3 size: 16 residues. Germline V gene lookup returns CDR1 MGHDK and CDR2 SYGVNS. Trimming removed 4 bases from V and 5 bases from J; junction bases left unmatched: 7. This CDR3 is CASSGLLAGGDETQYF. CDR3 DNA: TGTGCCAGCAGTGGATTACTAGCGGGAGGGGATGAGACCCAGTACTTC.

The rearrangement joins TRBV18 to TRBJ2-3; tentatively, D is TRBD2 (5 bases). CDR3 length: 15 amino acids. Deletions cut 2 bases from V and 1 base from J, with 10 bases between. Germline assignment: CDR1 KGHSH and CDR2 LQKENI. The CDR3 DNA is TGTGCCAGCTCACCAAGTTGGCGGGGCACAGATACGCAGTATTTT. Translation: CASSPSWRGTDTQYF.

In DNA, the CDR3 is TGTGCCAGCAGCACCCACCGGGACAGCCCATACGAGCAGTACTTC. This gives the protein CASSTHRDSPYEQYF. The chain carries TRBV21-1 and TRBJ2-7; TRBD1 is taken as the D call from the table, unchecked against the DNA. TRBV21-1 is designated a pseudogene. The CDR3 runs to 15 residues.

This chain joins TRBV19 and TRBJ2-1; 7 nucleotides match TRBD1. After removal of 10 bases from V and 7 bases from J, the junction contained 4 bases not matched to a gene. Per the germline V gene, CDR1 is LNHDA and CDR2 is SQIVND (reference sequence). The CDR3 runs to 11 residues. CDR3 residues: CATTTGNEQFF. The DNA for the CDR3 is TGTGCCACGACGACAGGGAATGAGCAGTTCTTC.

This chain uses TRBV10-1 with TRBJ2-1, with D maybe TRBD2 (5 bases). There are 12 residues in the CDR3. Germline CDR1 and CDR2: WNHNN and SYGVQD (reference sequence). V lost 5 bases and J 12 bases, leaving 14 bases between the germline ends. CDR3 in DNA: TGCGCCAGCAGTCGGGGTAACCTCCCGCAGTTCTTC. Translated, it gives CASSRGNLPQFF.

The chain recombines TRBV4-1 with TRBJ1-4; perhaps TRBD1 as D (6 bases). Trimming stripped 0 bases from V and 6 bases from J, with 17 bases between. Germline V gives CDR1 MGHRA, CDR2 YSYEKL. CDR3 length: 17 amino acids. The CDR3 DNA sequence: TGCGCCAGCAGCCAAGAGACGCCCGGGACACTTTATGAAAAACTGTTTTTT. It yields the protein CASSQETPGTLYEKLFF.

This chain connects TRBV7-9 to TRBJ2-5; 8 positions match TRBD1. The CDR3 loop spans 15 amino acids. V shed 2 bases, J shed 4 bases, and the junction held 6 bases outside the gene matches. Per the germline V gene, CDR1 is SEHNR and CDR2 is FQNEAQ (reference sequence). This CDR3 is CASSLLGQGGETQYF. The CDR3 region has the DNA TGTGCCAGCAGCTTATTAGGACAGGGAGGAGAGACCCAGTACTTC.

This chain links TRBV6-1 with TRBJ1-6; no firm D call. Trimming removed 1 base at V and 9 bases at J, with 16 bases between. The germline gives CDR1 MNHNS, CDR2 SASEGT. There are 16 residues in the CDR3. The CDR3 region is CASSEGLPRGGSPLHF. The CDR3 nucleotides are TGTGCCAGCAGTGAAGGCCTACCCCGGGGAGGTTCACCCCTCCACTTT.

A few counts support this clone. This chain links TRBV5-1 with TRBJ1-3; no reliable D call. There are 16 residues in the CDR3. V was clipped by 2 bases and J by 0 bases, with 12 bases between them. CDR1 is SGHRS and CDR2 is YFSETQ in the germline V gene. The CDR3 DNA reads TGCGCCAGCAGCTTTCGGGCCCGGAGCTCTGGAAACACCATATATTTT. It is translated as CASSFRARSSGNTIYF. Looking up the rest from reference TRBV5-1 and TRBJ1-3 gives the full variable domain: KAGVTQTPRYLIKTRGQQVTLSCSPISGHRSVSWYQQTPGQGLQFLFEYFSETQRNKGNFPGRFSGRQFSNSRSEMNVSTLELGDSALYLCASSFRARSSGNTIYFGEGSWLTVV.

A few counts support this clone. V is TRBV4-3 and J is TRBJ2-7; TRBD1 matches at 11 bases. The CDR3 totals 15 residues. CDR1 and CDR2 from the germline V gene are LGHNA and YSLEER. The J segment lost 3 bases and the V segment lost 2 bases, leaving 3 bases of the junction unmatched. The CDR3 sequence: CASSQRTGGLYEQYF. In DNA, the CDR3 is TGCGCCAGCAGCCAAAGGACAGGGGGCCTCTACGAGCAGTACTTC.

This chain links TRBV19 with TRBJ2-7, with 9 bases that match TRBD1. Germline V CDR1 and CDR2: LNHDA, SQIVND (reference sequence). The CDR3 extends over 14 amino acids. V lost 5 bases to trimming and J lost 3 bases; unmatched junction nucleotides: 5. The CDR3: CASSLTGGDYEQYF. The DNA for the CDR3 is TGTGCCAGTAGTCTGACAGGGGGGGACTACGAGCAGTACTTC.

V is TRBV20-1 and J is TRBJ1-1; D remains ambiguous. The V gene's germline CDR1 is DFQATT and CDR2 SNEGSKA (reference sequence). Trimming pared 6 bases from V and 3 bases from J, leaving 8 bases between. The CDR3 runs to 11 residues. CDR3 in amino acids: CSAAVDTEAFF. CDR3 nucleotide sequence: TGCAGTGCGGCAGTCGACACTGAAGCTTTCTTT.

This clone appeared a single time. This rearrangement joins TRBV2 to TRBJ1-4; D gene uncertain. Trimming took off 3 bases at V and 8 bases at J, with 10 bases between the two ends. Germline CDR1 is SNHLY and CDR2 is FYNNEI. CDR3 length: 13 residues. The DNA for the CDR3 is TGTGCCAGCAGTGAGATCGGGGAGGAAAAACTGTTTTTT. Its translation is CASSEIGEEKLFF. The entire variable domain, with the rest obtained from reference TRBV2 and TRBJ1-4, is as follows: EPEVTQTPSHQVTQMGQEVILRCVPISNHLYFYWYRQILGQKVEFLVSFYNNEISEKSEIFDDQFSVERPDGSNFTLKIRSTKLEDSAMYFCASSEIGEEKLFFGSGTQLSVL.

The rearrangement joins TRBV29-1 to TRBJ2-7, with D tentatively TRBD1 (5 bases). Germline-derived CDR1 and CDR2 are SQVTM and ANQGSEA. The V end was cut by 7 bases, the J end by 0 bases, with 10 bases between. This CDR3 contains 12 residues. In DNA form, the CDR3 reads TGCAGCGCTCAGACAGCCTCCTACGAGCAGTACTTC. It yields the protein CSAQTASYEQYF.

The CDR3, as DNA: TGTGCCAGCAGTTATCGGGGCCAGAACACTGAAGCTTTCTTT. Translated: CASSYRGQNTEAFF. The chain recombines TRBV27 with TRBJ1-1; a possible D gene is TRBD1 (5 bases). CDR3 size: 14 residues. CDR1 is MNHEY and CDR2 is SMNVEV in the germline V gene (reference sequence). The germline V and J ends were trimmed by 4 bases and 1 base, with 10 bases remaining between them.

This chain connects TRBV11-2 to TRBJ1-1, with unresolved D. The CDR3 is made up of 15 amino acids. Germline V gene lookup returns CDR1 SGHAT and CDR2 FQNNGV. V lost 1 base, J lost 5 bases, and 14 bases lay in between. The CDR3 nucleotides are TGTGCCAGCAGCTTAGTTGTAGCAGGCGGGACTGAAGCTTTCTTT. This translates into CASSLVVAGGTEAFF.

This chain joins TRBV2 and TRBJ2-5; D not certain. V was cut by 6 bases and J by 5 bases, with 4 bases left in between. There are 10 residues in the CDR3. The germline V gene has CDR1 SNHLY and CDR2 FYNNEI. The chain's CDR3 is CASRSETQYF. In nucleotides, the CDR3 is TGTGCCAGCAGGTCCGAGACCCAGTACTTC.

The chain couples TRBV6-9 to TRBJ1-1, with a tentative D call TRBD1 (5 bases). The CDR3 contains 12 residues. V was pared by 4 bases and J by 10 bases, with 13 bases between. Per germline, CDR1 MNHGY and CDR2 SVAAGI. The CDR3 loop reads CASSSRGRRAFF. Written as DNA, the CDR3 is TGTGCCAGCAGTTCGCGGGGGAGGCGAGCTTTCTTT.

The chain's CDR3 is CASSPPGQSYGYTF. In nucleotides, the CDR3 is TGTGCCAGCTCCCCCCCGGGACAATCCTATGGCTACACCTTC. The chain is built from TRBV5-6 and TRBJ1-2, with D tentatively TRBD1 (6 bases). CDR3 length equals 14 residues. From germline, CDR1 is SGHDT and CDR2 YYEEEE. Trimming took off 7 bases at V and 4 bases at J, with 17 bases between the two ends.